Sequencing of this T cell receptor beta chain was carried out in a study of blood T cell repertoires in COVID-19. Whole-study context: T cells, B-cell-depleted T cells, or PBMCs provided the cDNA or gDNA that served as material.

Seattle enrolled patients during active infection and tracked them longitudinally. In the study's own analysis: Reference gene primer amplification yielded estimated nucleated cell counts. The protocol was immunoSEQ multiplex PCR, while the TCRdb copy is restricted to in-frame clones and leaves out a portion. V and J calls plus clone size are reproduced from that table; the DNA served to infer D and trimming. The sample records 150,000 to 200,000 clones, over 80% being singletons. This clone has a single count. V was clipped by 5 bases and J by 11 bases; unmatched bases: 7. This CDR3 has 12 residues. The germline gives CDR1 SGHTA, CDR2 FQGNSA.

The chain combines TRBV7-2 with TRBJ1-2; 8 nucleotides match TRBD1. What was sequenced was peripheral blood. The receptor was isolated from a woman between 65 and 79 years old with COVID-19, enrolled during active disease. As DNA, the CDR3 is TGTGCCAGCAGCGTTCCTCAGGGGGCTTACACCTTC. It yields the protein CASSVPQGAYTF.